This T cell receptor (beta chain) originates from a study of blood T cell repertoires in COVID-19. Trimming removed 5 bases from V and 1 base from J, with 8 bases in between. The germline gives CDR1 MNHEY, CDR2 SVGEGT. The CDR3 spans 13 residues. Here immunoSEQ multiplex PCR was the method, and the copy in TCRdb shows in-frame clones only, minus some. The sample yields more than 250,000 clones, more than 70% seen once. This TCR was recovered from a woman aged 25 to 39 who had recovered from COVID-19. What was sequenced was PBMCs or T cells enriched from blood (not recorded which). This chain joins TRBV6-2 or TRBV6-3 and TRBJ1-1, with unresolved D. The CDR3 spells CASSERRNTEAFF. CDR3 nucleotides: TGTGCCAGCAGTGAGCGGCGGAACACTGAAGCTTTCTTT.